Below, 17 T cell receptor beta chains from the same sample are listed, as sequenced in a study of blood T cell repertoires in COVID-19. Libraries were prepared by immunoSEQ multiplex PCR; TCRdb keeps only in-frame clonotypes and omits some of them. The data contain tens of thousands of clones, about four fifths of them seen just once; the ten biggest clones take up roughly 29%. Sequenced material: peripheral blood. The receptors here all came from a woman older than 75 with COVID-19, enrolled during active disease.

This clone was detected only a few times. The chain combines TRBV6-2 or TRBV6-3 with TRBJ2-7; no definite D call. Looked up from germline, CDR1 is MNHEY and CDR2 is SVGEGT. The CDR3 spans 12 residues. The V end was cut by 5 bases, the J end by 6 bases, with 11 bases between. CDR3: CASSDPTSEQYF. CDR3 bases: TGTGCCAGCAGTGACCCGACAAGCGAGCAGTACTTC.

The rearrangement uses TRBV20-1 and TRBJ2-5, with unresolved D. The CDR3 is made up of 11 amino acids. CDR1 is DFQATT and CDR2 is SNEGSKA in the germline V gene (reference sequence). V lost 6 bases and J lost 4, with 9 bases in between. This chain's CDR3 is CSAEFLETQYF. The CDR3 DNA sequence: TGCAGTGCGGAGTTCCTAGAGACCCAGTACTTC.

The chain carries TRBV12-3 or TRBV12-4 and TRBJ2-5; D not resolved. This CDR3 region has 12 residues. Trimming took off 3 bases at V and 4 bases at J, with 6 bases between the two ends. The CDR3 DNA sequence: TGTGCCAGCAGTTTCTGGAGAGAGACCCAGTACTTC. Amino acids: CASSFWRETQYF.

CDR3: CASSLAGGHDTQYF. CDR3 bases: TGTGCCAGCAGCCTAGCGGGAGGGCATGATACGCAGTATTTT. This sequence joins TRBV7-3 and TRBJ2-3, with TRBD2 identical over 12 bases. This CDR3 region has 14 residues. V was pared by 5 bases and J by 6 bases, with 3 bases of the junction left unmatched. In germline, CDR1 is SGHTA, CDR2 FQGTGA.

This clone was found once. The rearrangement joins TRBV9 to TRBJ2-1; 10 bases line up with TRBD1. CDR1 is SGDLS and CDR2 is YYNGEE in the germline V gene. After removal of 4 bases from V and 6 bases from J, the junction contained 4 bases not matched to a gene. This CDR3 region has 14 residues. The CDR3, as DNA: TGTGCCAGCAGCACCTGGACAGGGGGCAATGAGCAGTTCTTC. Protein product: CASSTWTGGNEQFF.

The chain has TRBV29-1 and TRBJ1-4; 9 nucleotides align to TRBD1. J gave up 5 bases and V 6 bases, and 7 bases lay outside the gene matches. The germline CDR1 and CDR2 sequences are SQVTM and ANQGSEA. This CDR3 spans 14 amino acids. The CDR3 is CSVHPGQGNEKLFF. Here the CDR3 DNA reads TGCAGCGTCCACCCGGGACAGGGAAATGAAAAACTGTTTTTT.

The chain recombines TRBV28 with TRBJ2-7, with a possible D match to TRBD2 (6 bases). This CDR3 has 14 residues. Between the trimmed V and J ends, which lost 5 bases and 0 bases, there was a span of 11 bases. Germline CDR1 reads MDHEN; CDR2 reads SYDVKM. CDR3 protein: CASSASESSYEQYF. The CDR3, as DNA: TGTGCCAGCAGTGCTAGCGAGAGCTCCTACGAGCAGTACTTC.

The CDR3 coding sequence is TGCGCCAGCAGCTCTCAGAGAGGAAGCTCCTACGAGCAGTACTTC. This sequence encodes CASSSQRGSSYEQYF. The J gene is TRBJ2-7, the V gene TRBV5-1; D ambiguous. CDR1 and CDR2 from the germline V gene are SGHRS and YFSETQ. The V gene lost 3 bases and the J gene lost 0 bases, with 13 bases spanning the gap. This CDR3 is built from 15 residues. Combining the CDR3 with reference TRBV5-1 and TRBJ2-7 gives the whole variable domain KAGVTQTPRYLIKTRGQQVTLSCSPISGHRSVSWYQQTPGQGLQFLFEYFSETQRNKGNFPGRFSGRQFSNSRSEMNVSTLELGDSALYLCASSSQRGSSYEQYFGPGTRLTVT.

The genes are TRBV10-3 and TRBJ1-3, with 9 bases aligning to TRBD1. Germline CDR1 ENHRY, CDR2 SYGVKD. The V segment lost 6 bases and the J segment 4 bases; nucleotides outside the gene matches: 4. The CDR3 spans 14 residues. The DNA for the CDR3 is TGTGCCATCAGGGGACAGGGTTTAGGAAACACCATATATTTT. Translating it yields CAIRGQGLGNTIYF.

The chain uses TRBV27 and TRBJ2-5; TRBD2 matches at 12 bases. In germline, CDR1 is MNHEY, CDR2 SMNVEV (reference sequence). With V trimmed by 3 bases and J by 4 bases, 6 bases remained unmatched. There are 16 residues in the CDR3. The CDR3 region is CASSFRTSGAGETQYF. CDR3 coding DNA: TGTGCCAGCAGTTTCCGGACTAGCGGGGCCGGAGAGACCCAGTACTTC.

J is TRBJ2-7 and V is TRBV9, with 11 positions matching TRBD2. CDR3 length: 14 residues. Germline V gene sequence: CDR1 SGDLS, CDR2 YYNGEE. After removal of 2 bases from V and 4 bases from J, the junction contained 2 bases not matched to a gene. CDR3 in amino acids: CASSVTSGTYEQYF. CDR3 nucleotides: TGTGCCAGCAGCGTGACTAGCGGGACGTACGAGCAGTACTTC.

The chain carries TRBV24-1 and TRBJ2-1; 14 positions match TRBD2. Per germline, CDR1 KGHDR and CDR2 SFDVKD. J lost 4 bases, V lost 5 bases, and 6 bases had no gene match. The CDR3 sequence is 17 residues long. The CDR3 region has the DNA TGTGCCACCAGTGGTCAGGGACTAGCGGGGGCATACAATGAGCAGTTCTTC. Its translation is CATSGQGLAGAYNEQFF.

J is TRBJ2-7 and V is TRBV10-3, with 7 bases matching TRBD2. The J segment lost 3 bases and the V segment lost 4 bases, leaving 9 bases of the junction unmatched. CDR3 length equals 15 residues. Germline CDR1 reads ENHRY; CDR2 reads SYGVKD. CDR3 residues: CAISGGREGYYEQYF. The CDR3 coding sequence is TGTGCCATCAGTGGGGGGAGGGAGGGGTACTACGAGCAGTACTTC.

This clone was picked up a small number of times. J is TRBJ1-4 and V is TRBV27, with D perhaps matching TRBD1 (5 bases). The CDR3 runs to 15 residues. CDR1 and CDR2 from the germline V gene are MNHEY and SMNVEV (reference sequence). Trimming stripped 2 bases from V and 7 bases from J, with 14 bases between. The chain's CDR3 is CASSLRAGSGEKLFF. CDR3 sequence (DNA): TGTGCCAGCAGTTTAAGGGCAGGGTCTGGTGAAAAACTGTTTTTT.

The CDR3 bases are TGTGCCAGCAGCCCTACGGACACCCACGCGGCTTTCTTT. This sequence encodes CASSPTDTHAAFF. The chain combines TRBV7-3 with TRBJ1-1; tentative D call: TRBD1 (5 bases). Per the germline V gene, CDR1 is SGHTA and CDR2 is FQGTGA. The CDR3 loop spans 13 amino acids. With 5 bases removed from V and 11 bases from J, the gap between germline ends came to 18 bases.

The CDR3 reads CASSLDRGWETQYF. In DNA, the CDR3 is TGTGCCAGCAGCTTAGACAGGGGTTGGGAGACCCAGTACTTC. This rearrangement joins TRBV7-9 to TRBJ2-5, with 7 bases identical to TRBD1. Germline CDR1 and CDR2: SEHNR and FQNEAQ (reference sequence). Losses at the gene ends were 1 base for V and 5 bases for J; bases not matched to a gene: 4. The CDR3 is 14 residues long.

The J gene is TRBJ1-1, the V gene TRBV7-2; tentatively, D is TRBD1 (5 bases). This CDR3 has 15 residues. With 1 base removed from V and 4 bases from J, the gap between germline ends came to 13 bases. CDR1 and CDR2 (germline): SGHTA, FQGNSA. The CDR3 reads CASSLDGGVGTEAFF. CDR3 DNA sequence: TGTGCCAGCAGCTTAGATGGGGGGGTTGGCACTGAAGCTTTCTTT. Based on the CDR3 plus reference TRBV7-2 and TRBJ1-1, the full variable domain is GAGVSQSPSNKVTEKGKDVELRCDPISGHTALYWYRQSLGQGLEFLIYFQGNSAPDKSGLPSDRFSAERTGGSVSTLTIQRTQQEDSAVYLCASSLDGGVGTEAFFGQGTRLTVV.